These T cell receptor beta chains were read from a single sample in a study of blood T cell repertoires in COVID-19. Using immunoSEQ multiplex PCR, the repertoire was profiled, and TCRdb retains in-frame clones only, with some absent. Here the sample spans about 69,000 clones, about 85% being singletons. Sequenced: peripheral blood. These receptors came from a man aged 80 or over with acute or convalescent COVID-19. Both conserved end residues are part of each CDR3. The D gene is left open where the match is weak. A row's size may be missing; if present it is once, few, many or a size class.

clone_size: NA; d_call: NA; j_call: TRBJ2-7; v_call: TRBV30; cdr3_nt: TGTGCCTGGAGTGTGACTAGTCCCTACGAGCAGTACTTC; cdr3_aa: CAWSVTSPYEQYF
clone_size: NA; d_call: NA; j_call: TRBJ1-1; v_call: TRBV30; cdr3_nt: TGTGCCTGCGACTTGCGAGGGCGAGAGGCTTTCTTT; cdr3_aa: CACDLRGREAFF
clone_size: NA; d_call: NA; j_call: TRBJ2-1; v_call: TRBV3-1/TRBV3-2; cdr3_nt: TGTGCCAGCAGCCAAGGGGGGCGCGGTGAGCAGTTCTTC; cdr3_aa: CASSQGGRGEQFF
clone_size: NA; d_call: NA; j_call: TRBJ2-1; v_call: TRBV5-1; cdr3_nt: TGCGCCAGCAGCCAAACCGGGGAGAATGAGCAGTTCTTC; cdr3_aa: CASSQTGENEQFF
clone_size: NA; d_call: TRBD2; j_call: TRBJ2-5; v_call: TRBV12-5; cdr3_nt: TGTGCTAGTGGTCAGGGACTAGCGGGAGCAGAGACCCAGTACTTC; cdr3_aa: CASGQGLAGAETQYF
clone_size: NA; d_call: TRBD2; j_call: TRBJ2-1; v_call: TRBV7-8; cdr3_nt: TGTGCCAGCAGCCGGGAGGCTAGCGGGAGTTCCTACAATGAGCAGTTCTTC; cdr3_aa: CASSREASGSSYNEQFF
clone_size: NA; d_call: TRBD2; j_call: TRBJ2-1; v_call: TRBV29-1; cdr3_nt: TGCAGCGTTGAACAAAGGGGACTAGCGGGAGCCTATAGTAATGAGCAGTTCTTC; cdr3_aa: CSVEQRGLAGAYSNEQFF
clone_size: NA; d_call: NA; j_call: TRBJ1-1; v_call: TRBV7-2; cdr3_nt: TGTGCCAGCAGTTTTAGACAGTCCCCAGGTACTGACACTGAAGCTTTCTTT; cdr3_aa: CASSFRQSPGTDTEAFF
clone_size: few; d_call: NA; j_call: TRBJ2-1; v_call: TRBV28; cdr3_nt: TGTGCCAGCAGACACAGGAGGGACAATGAGCAGTTCTTC; cdr3_aa: CASRHRRDNEQFF
clone_size: once; d_call: TRBD1; j_call: TRBJ1-1; v_call: TRBV12-3/TRBV12-4; cdr3_nt: TGTGCCAGCAGGACAGGGAGGTTTACTGAAGCTTTCTTT; cdr3_aa: CASRTGRFTEAFF
clone_size: NA; d_call: NA; j_call: TRBJ2-7; v_call: TRBV7-8; cdr3_nt: TGTGCCAGCAGCTCTGTGAGCGGCGGCTACGAGCAGTACTTC; cdr3_aa: CASSSVSGGYEQYF
clone_size: NA; d_call: TRBD2; j_call: TRBJ2-3; v_call: TRBV3-1/TRBV3-2; cdr3_nt: TGTGCCAGCAGCCTCGGGACTAGCGGGTGGGCAGATACGCAGTATTTT; cdr3_aa: CASSLGTSGWADTQYF
clone_size: NA; d_call: TRBD1; j_call: TRBJ1-2; v_call: TRBV4-2; cdr3_nt: TGTGCCAGCAGCCCATCACAGGGGGCCGACTATGGCTACACCTTC; cdr3_aa: CASSPSQGADYGYTF
clone_size: NA; d_call: TRBD2; j_call: TRBJ2-1; v_call: TRBV9; cdr3_nt: TGTGCCAGCAGCCCCCTAGCGGGAGGTGAGCAGTTCTTC; cdr3_aa: CASSPLAGGEQFF
clone_size: NA; d_call: NA; j_call: TRBJ1-2; v_call: TRBV19; cdr3_nt: TGTGCCAGTACCCCAAAAGGCGGCCAGCACGACTATGGCTACACCTTC; cdr3_aa: CASTPKGGQHDYGYTF
clone_size: NA; d_call: TRBD1; j_call: TRBJ2-2; v_call: TRBV5-6; cdr3_nt: TGTGCCAGCAGCTTCTCTGACAGGGGCCCCGGGGAGCTGTTTTTT; cdr3_aa: CASSFSDRGPGELFF
clone_size: once; d_call: NA; j_call: TRBJ1-6; v_call: TRBV7-2; cdr3_nt: TGTGCCAGCAGCTTACGGCAGGATAATTCACCCCTCCACTTT; cdr3_aa: CASSLRQDNSPLHF
clone_size: NA; d_call: NA; j_call: TRBJ1-5; v_call: TRBV29-1; cdr3_nt: TGCAGCGTTGAACGGGGGGGGGATGGACTACCGCCCCAGCATTTT; cdr3_aa: CSVERGGDGLPPQHF
clone_size: NA; d_call: TRBD1; j_call: TRBJ2-7; v_call: TRBV6-5; cdr3_nt: TGTGCCAGCAGCTCCATGGGGACAGGGACCTACGAGCAGTACTTC; cdr3_aa: CASSSMGTGTYEQYF
clone_size: once; d_call: NA; j_call: TRBJ1-2; v_call: TRBV5-1; cdr3_nt: TGCGCCAGCAGCCACGACTTCTATGGCTACACCTTC; cdr3_aa: CASSHDFYGYTF
clone_size: few; d_call: TRBD1; j_call: TRBJ1-5; v_call: TRBV6-5; cdr3_nt: TGTGCCAGCAGCCAGGGGGTATATTCAAATCAGCCCCAGCATTTT; cdr3_aa: CASSQGVYSNQPQHF
clone_size: NA; d_call: TRBD2; j_call: TRBJ2-2; v_call: TRBV19; cdr3_nt: TGTGCCAGTAGTAGGGGGAGCGGGAGTCCCACCGGGGAGCTGTTTTTT; cdr3_aa: CASSRGSGSPTGELFF
clone_size: NA; d_call: NA; j_call: TRBJ2-7; v_call: TRBV19; cdr3_nt: TGTGCCAGTAGTTTCGGACAATCAACTGAGCAGTACTTC; cdr3_aa: CASSFGQSTEQYF
clone_size: NA; d_call: NA; j_call: TRBJ1-3; v_call: TRBV30; cdr3_nt: TGTGCCTGCCAACAGGGTAACTCTGGAAACACCATATATTTT; cdr3_aa: CACQQGNSGNTIYF
clone_size: NA; d_call: TRBD1; j_call: TRBJ1-3; v_call: TRBV30; cdr3_nt: TGTGCCTGGAGGCGACAGGGGATGACTGGAAACACCATATATTTT; cdr3_aa: CAWRRQGMTGNTIYF
clone_size: NA; d_call: TRBD2; j_call: TRBJ2-1; v_call: TRBV7-2; cdr3_nt: TGTGCCAGCAGCTTAAAGGGTAGCGGGAGACCCCAATCCTACAATGAGCAGTTCTTC; cdr3_aa: CASSLKGSGRPQSYNEQFF
clone_size: few; d_call: NA; j_call: TRBJ1-1; v_call: TRBV5-1; cdr3_nt: TGCGCCAGCAGCTCCTCACCCGGGACACCCAACACTGAAGCTTTCTTT; cdr3_aa: CASSSSPGTPNTEAFF